One and the same sample provided the 6 T cell receptor beta chains below, sequenced in a study of CD8 T cells in ankylosing spondylitis. Broader study findings: There was a TCR beta motif, made of fewer than 10 highly homologous variants, that appeared characteristic of ankylosing spondylitis blood.

TCRdb analysed the 5' RACE reads with MiXCR anew, one entry per CDR3 protein. The table has about 840,000 distinct CDR3 sequences, approximately 12% seen once; the top ten hold more than 0.5%. Antigens of these TCRs are unknown. Material: blood, either unsorted or a sorted T cell fraction (not recorded which). The source of these receptors is a male donor with ankylosing spondylitis.

The V gene is TRBV18, the J gene TRBJ2-7; no firm D call. Trimming shortened V by 2 bases and J by 2 bases, and 7 bases separated the two germline ends. CDR1 is KGHSH, CDR2 LQKENI, per germline. There are 13 residues in the CDR3. CDR3 region: CASSPSNTYEQYF. In DNA, the CDR3 is TGTGCCAGCTCACCAAGCAACACCTACGAGCAGTACTTC.

The rearrangement joins TRBV7-8 to TRBJ2-3; D tentatively fits TRBD1 or TRBD2 (5 bases each). There are 16 residues in the CDR3. Per germline, CDR1 SGHVS and CDR2 FQNEAQ. The V gene lost 6 bases and the J gene lost 2 bases, with 18 bases spanning the gap. CDR3 DNA: TGTGCCAGCAGACATCCGGGACGGGTACTCACAGATACGCAGTATTTT. It translates to CASRHPGRVLTDTQYF.

This clonotype has just a few counts. The chain joins TRBV5-8 to TRBJ2-2; unclear D gene. The CDR3 extends over 15 amino acids. Between the trimmed V and J ends, which lost 1 base and 6 bases, there was a span of 13 bases. CDR1 and CDR2 (germline): SGHTS, YDEGEE. CDR3 nucleotide sequence: TGTGCCAGCAGCTTGAAGAACCGATTAGCCGGGGAGCTGTTTTTT. Translating it yields CASSLKNRLAGELFF. The complete variable domain, with remaining parts taken from reference TRBV5-8 and TRBJ2-2, reads EAGVTQSPTHLIKTRGQQATLRCSPISGHTSVYWYQQALGLGLQFLLWYDEGEERNRGNFPPRFSGRQFPNYSSELNVNALELEDSALYLCASSLKNRLAGELFFGEGSRLTVL.

This clonotype occurred a few times. The chain joins TRBV24-1 to TRBJ2-3; D might be TRBD2 (7 bases). Germline CDR1 reads KGHDR; CDR2 reads SFDVKD. The CDR3 runs 12 residues. Trimming removed 9 bases at V and 2 bases at J, with 8 bases between. The CDR3 nucleotides read TGTGCCACCGGGGGGGCCACAGATACGCAGTATTTT. This sequence encodes CATGGATDTQYF.

This clonotype was picked up a small number of times. The V gene is TRBV12-5, the J gene TRBJ2-3; D not resolved. Germline values: CDR1 LGHNT, CDR2 FRNRAP. CDR3 length: 14 amino acids. Trimming shortened V by 1 base and J by 2 bases, and 7 bases separated the two germline ends. CDR3 bases: TGTGCTAGTGGTTTGGGACAAACCACAGATACGCAGTATTTT. Translating gives CASGLGQTTDTQYF.

This clonotype was counted ten times or more. The V call is TRBV20-1, the J call TRBJ2-7; D uncertain. Germline CDR1 and CDR2: DFQATT and SNEGSKA (reference sequence). This CDR3 has 13 residues. Trimming stripped 3 bases from V and 0 bases from J, with 9 bases between. CDR3 sequence reads: CSASETDSYEQYF. The CDR3 DNA reads as TGCAGTGCTAGTGAAACAGACTCCTACGAGCAGTACTTC.